These 7 T cell receptor beta chains were all obtained from the same sample, sequenced in a study of cytomegalovirus exposure and HLA in healthy donors. Primers included in the PCR were 60 Vbeta and 13 Jbeta primers. Generated by immunoSEQ multiplex PCR, the TCRdb table keeps only in-frame clones and is missing some. Of 110,000 to 150,000 clones listed, 60% to 80% were seen once; the top ten hold about 1.8%. The sequenced sample was PBMCs. The receptors originated from a woman in her thirties in good health and CMV-seronegative.

This clone was recorded once. The chain uses TRBV7-6 and TRBJ2-3; TRBD2 agrees at 9 bases. The germline CDR1 and CDR2 sequences are SGHVS and FNYEAQ. The V and J ends lost 1 base and 1 base, in that order; junction bases with no gene match: 3. CDR3 length: 16 residues. CDR3 loop: CASSLGASGGTDTQYF. Written as DNA, the CDR3 is TGTGCCAGCAGCTTAGGAGCTAGCGGGGGCACAGATACGCAGTATTTT.

The rearrangement links TRBV5-1 to TRBJ2-5, with TRBD2 matching over 8 bases. The CDR3 sequence is 14 residues long. V trimming: 4 bases; J trimming: 4 bases; junction bases outside the gene matches: 6. Germline CDR1 reads SGHRS; CDR2 reads YFSETQ. CDR3 coding DNA: TGCGCCAGCAGCCCTCGGGCGGGGGGAGAGACCCAGTACTTC. Translated: CASSPRAGGETQYF.

The V call is TRBV2, the J call TRBJ2-5; maybe TRBD2 (5 bases). Per germline, CDR1 SNHLY and CDR2 FYNNEI. Deletions cut 3 bases from V and 8 bases from J, with 13 bases between. This CDR3 region has 13 residues. In nucleotides, the CDR3 is TGTGCCAGCAGTGATTCGGGGATCGACACCCAGTACTTC. Translated, it gives CASSDSGIDTQYF.

This chain joins TRBV5-1 and TRBJ2-7; the match to TRBD2 covers 11 bases. The CDR3 sequence is 16 residues long. Germline values: CDR1 SGHRS, CDR2 YFSETQ. Trimming cost V 2 bases and J 4 bases; bases outside gene matches: 8. The CDR3 loop is CASSLTIAGGHYEQYF. Written as DNA, the CDR3 is TGCGCCAGCAGCTTAACAATAGCGGGGGGGCATTACGAGCAGTACTTC.

The rearrangement links TRBV18 to TRBJ1-2; weak D call: TRBD1 (5 bases). Germline CDR1 reads KGHSH; CDR2 reads LQKENI. CDR3 length: 13 residues. Trimming took off 3 bases at V and 7 bases at J, with 12 bases between the two ends. CDR3 sequence (DNA): TGTGCCAGCTCACCCCAGGGAAGGAGTGGCTACACCTTC. Its translation: CASSPQGRSGYTF.

The chain is built from TRBV5-8 and TRBJ2-1, with TRBD2 matching 7 bases. V lost 0 bases, J lost 4 bases, and 10 bases stayed unmatched. The length of the CDR3 is 17 residues. Germline lookup yields CDR1 SGHTS and CDR2 YDEGEE. CDR3: CASSLARWAGEYNEQFF. The CDR3 DNA is TGTGCCAGCAGCTTGGCCAGATGGGCGGGGGAATACAATGAGCAGTTCTTC.

The J gene is TRBJ2-2, the V gene TRBV5-6; TRBD2 might be the D (6 bases). This CDR3 comprises 15 residues. V dropped 5 bases and J dropped 1 base, with 12 bases sitting between them. The V gene's germline CDR1 is SGHDT and CDR2 YYEEEE. In nucleotides, the CDR3 is TGTGCCAGCAGTCCAGCCGGGGGGAACACCGGGGAGCTGTTTTTT. This gives the protein CASSPAGGNTGELFF.